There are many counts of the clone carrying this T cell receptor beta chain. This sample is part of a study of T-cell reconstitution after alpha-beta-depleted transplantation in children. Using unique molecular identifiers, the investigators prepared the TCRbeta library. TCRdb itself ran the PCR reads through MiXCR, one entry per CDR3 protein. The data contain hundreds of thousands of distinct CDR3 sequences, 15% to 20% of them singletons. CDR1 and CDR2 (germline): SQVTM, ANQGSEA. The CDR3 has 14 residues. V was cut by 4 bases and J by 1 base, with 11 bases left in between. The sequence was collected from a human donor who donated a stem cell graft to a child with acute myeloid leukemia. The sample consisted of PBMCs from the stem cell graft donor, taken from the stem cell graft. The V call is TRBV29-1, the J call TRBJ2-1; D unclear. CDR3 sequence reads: CSVVASLSYNEQFF. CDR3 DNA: TGCAGCGTTGTTGCGTCCCTATCCTACAATGAGCAGTTCTTC.